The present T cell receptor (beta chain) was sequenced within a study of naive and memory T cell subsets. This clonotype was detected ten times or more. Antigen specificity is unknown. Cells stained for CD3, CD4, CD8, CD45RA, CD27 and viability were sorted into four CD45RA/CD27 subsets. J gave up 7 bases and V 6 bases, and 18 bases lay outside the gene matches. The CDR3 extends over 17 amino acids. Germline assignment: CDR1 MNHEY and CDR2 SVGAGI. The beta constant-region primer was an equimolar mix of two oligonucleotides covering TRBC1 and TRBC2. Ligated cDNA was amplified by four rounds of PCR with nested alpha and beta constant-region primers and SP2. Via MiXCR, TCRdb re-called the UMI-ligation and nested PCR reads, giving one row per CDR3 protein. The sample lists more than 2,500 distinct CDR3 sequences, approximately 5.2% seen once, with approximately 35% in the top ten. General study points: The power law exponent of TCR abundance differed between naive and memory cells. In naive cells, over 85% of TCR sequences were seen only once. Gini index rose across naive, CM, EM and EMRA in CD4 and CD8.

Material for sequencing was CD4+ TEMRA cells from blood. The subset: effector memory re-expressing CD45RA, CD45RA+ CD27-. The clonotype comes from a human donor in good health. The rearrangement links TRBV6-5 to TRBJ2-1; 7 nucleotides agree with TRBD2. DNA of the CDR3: TGTGCCAGCAGGGGACTGGACGGGGGAGGGTTTCGAAATGAGCAGTTCTTC. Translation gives CASRGLDGGGFRNEQFF.